The sequence of this T cell receptor (beta chain) was determined in a study of blood T cell repertoires in COVID-19. Study summary: Specimens from acute and convalescent COVID-19 originated in the United States, Italy and Spain. The cDNA or gDNA used as material had been derived from T cells, B-cell-depleted T cells, or PBMCs.

Germline V gives CDR1 MNHEY, CDR2 SVGAGI. V was clipped by 7 bases and J by 5 bases; unmatched bases: 10. This CDR3 region has 15 residues. In its sample, this clone was seen a few times. Original analysis: Researchers report that nucleated cell counts were estimated from reference gene primer amplification. Sequenced by immunoSEQ multiplex PCR; TCRdb stores in-frame clones only, minus some. V and J calls and clone size are as listed in that table; D and trimming were resolved from the DNA. The data hold roughly 130,000 clones, with more than 75% observed a single time. The sequence was obtained from a man older than 75 with acute or convalescent COVID-19. The chain combines TRBV6-5 with TRBJ1-1, with TRBD1 matching 10 bases. Specimen: peripheral blood. CDR3 coding DNA: TGTGCCAGCAACTTACCCGGACAGGGGGTAACTGAAGCTTTCTTT. Translating it yields CASNLPGQGVTEAFF.